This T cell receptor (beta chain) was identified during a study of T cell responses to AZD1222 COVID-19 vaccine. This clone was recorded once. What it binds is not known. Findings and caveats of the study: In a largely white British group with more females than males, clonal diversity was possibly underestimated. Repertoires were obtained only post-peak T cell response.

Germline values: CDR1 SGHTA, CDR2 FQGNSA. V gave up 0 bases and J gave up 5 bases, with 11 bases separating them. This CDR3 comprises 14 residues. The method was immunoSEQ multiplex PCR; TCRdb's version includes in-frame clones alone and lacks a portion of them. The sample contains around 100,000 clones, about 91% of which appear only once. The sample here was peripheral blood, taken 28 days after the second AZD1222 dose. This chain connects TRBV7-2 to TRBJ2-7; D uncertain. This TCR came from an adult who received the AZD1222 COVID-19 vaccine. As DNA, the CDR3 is TGTGCCAGCAGCTTAGCGCCACAGTCGCACGAGCAGTACTTC. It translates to CASSLAPQSHEQYF.